One and the same sample provided the 24 T cell receptor beta chains below, sequenced in a study of blood T cell repertoires in COVID-19. The method was immunoSEQ multiplex PCR; TCRdb's version includes in-frame clones alone and lacks a portion of them. This table has about 120,000 clones, under 90% appearing once. Input material: peripheral blood. The receptors shown here come from a man aged 60 to 69 with acute or convalescent COVID-19.

This clone has just one count. The chain carries TRBV10-2 and TRBJ2-5; 7 positions match TRBD1. The V and J ends lost 10 bases and 3 bases, in that order; junction bases with no gene match: 17. This CDR3 has 16 residues. From germline, CDR1 is WSHSY and CDR2 SAAADI. CDR3: CATGVGKGAKKETQYF. CDR3 DNA: TGCGCCACCGGGGTTGGGAAGGGGGCGAAGAAAGAGACCCAGTACTTC.

This clone occurred many times. Other nucleotide sequences in the sample specify the same CDR3. J is TRBJ1-2 and V is TRBV13; D possibly corresponds to TRBD1 (6 bases). Germline loops: CDR1 PRHDT, CDR2 FYEKMQ (reference sequence). V was clipped by 1 base and J by 4 bases, with 10 bases between them. The CDR3 totals 14 residues. The CDR3 protein is CASSLEGGSYGYTF. The CDR3 DNA is TGTGCCAGCAGCTTAGAGGGGGGGAGCTATGGCTACACCTTC.

The rearrangement uses TRBV5-4 and TRBJ1-1, with 8 bases that match TRBD1. The trim removed 4 bases at V and 4 bases at J, leaving 9 bases unmatched. The CDR3 has 15 residues. Germline-derived CDR1 and CDR2 are SGHNT and YYREEE (reference sequence). The CDR3 nucleotides are TGTGCCAGCAGCCCGACCGCGGACAGGGTCACTGAAGCTTTCTTT. Protein: CASSPTADRVTEAFF.

The chain recombines TRBV6-5 with TRBJ1-6; D is unclear. V gave up 4 bases and J gave up 9 bases, with 16 bases separating them. CDR1 and CDR2 (germline): MNHEY, SVGAGI. The CDR3 extends over 15 amino acids. The CDR3 loop reads CASSSVAAYGSPLHF. In nucleotides, the CDR3 is TGTGCCAGCAGTTCCGTAGCTGCGTATGGTTCACCCCTCCACTTT.

CDR3 in amino acids: CASSLGTASGANVLTF. Written as DNA, the CDR3 is TGCGCCAGCAGCTTGGGGACAGCCAGTGGGGCCAACGTCCTGACTTTC. The chain couples TRBV5-1 to TRBJ2-6; TRBD1 might be the D (6 bases). The length of the CDR3 is 16 residues. V was shortened by 0 bases and J by 3 bases, with 10 bases between the two germline ends. The V gene's germline CDR1 is SGHRS and CDR2 YFSETQ.

The V and J genes are TRBV30 and TRBJ2-7; 9 positions agree with TRBD2. Trimming at V came to 3 bases and at J to 5 bases, leaving 11 bases not matched to a gene. The CDR3 has 15 amino acids. Germline CDR1 GTSNPN, CDR2 SVGIG (reference sequence). The chain's CDR3 is CAWRWASGKNNEQYF. DNA of the CDR3: TGTGCCTGGAGGTGGGCTAGCGGGAAGAATAACGAGCAGTACTTC.

V usage is TRBV28 and J usage is TRBJ2-2; 8 bases are a match to TRBD2. Trimming at V came to 6 bases and at J to 1 base, leaving 7 bases not matched to a gene. The CDR3 is 16 amino acids. The V gene's germline CDR1 is MDHEN and CDR2 SYDVKM. The CDR3 protein is CASRALAGVNTGELFF. In DNA, the CDR3 is TGTGCCAGCAGGGCTCTAGCGGGCGTGAACACCGGGGAGCTGTTTTTT.

This chain connects TRBV5-1 to TRBJ2-1; the match to TRBD2 covers 8 bases. The CDR3 is 17 amino acids. Trimming took 4 bases from V and 7 from J; bases not matched to a gene: 16. From germline, CDR1 is SGHRS and CDR2 YFSETQ. CDR3 protein: CASSPRGGREALNEQFF. CDR3 nucleotide sequence: TGCGCCAGCAGCCCCCGGGGCGGGCGGGAGGCCTTAAATGAGCAGTTCTTC.

The CDR3 region has the DNA TGTGCCAGCAGATCCGGACTGGGGGGGGAGGTATTATCCCTCCACTTT. Its translation: CASRSGLGGEVLSLHF. This chain connects TRBV28 to TRBJ1-6, with D possibly being TRBD1 (5 bases). The germline V gene encodes CDR1 MDHEN and CDR2 SYDVKM. Trimming left V 6 bases short and J 14 bases short, with 26 bases between. This CDR3 contains 16 residues.

The chain is built from TRBV9 and TRBJ2-2; D might be TRBD2 (5 bases). From germline, CDR1 is SGDLS and CDR2 YYNGEE. The CDR3 is made up of 16 amino acids. The V and J ends lost 0 bases and 4 bases respectively, with 13 bases between them. The CDR3 here is CASSVVGVEVTGELFF. The CDR3 nucleotides read TGTGCCAGCAGCGTAGTCGGGGTAGAGGTCACCGGGGAGCTGTTTTTT.

This rearrangement joins TRBV3-1 (or the pseudogene TRBV3-2) to TRBJ2-7; TRBD1 agrees at 7 bases. Germline V gene sequence: CDR1 LGHDT, CDR2 YNNKEL (reference sequence). This CDR3 comprises 15 residues. The trim removed 6 bases at V and 5 bases at J, leaving 13 bases unmatched. CDR3 coding DNA: TGTGCCAGCAGTCATTCTGACAGGGTCCGGGACGAGCAGTACTTC. This sequence encodes CASSHSDRVRDEQYF.

The chain is built from TRBV24-1 and TRBJ2-5; TRBD1 agrees at 10 bases. J gave up 4 bases and V 8 bases, and 9 bases lay outside the gene matches. The CDR3 length is 15 residues. CDR1 KGHDR and CDR2 SFDVKD come from the germline V gene. The CDR3 DNA follows: TGTGCCACCAATTCCCAGACAGGGGGCACAGAGACCCAGTACTTC. This translates into CATNSQTGGTETQYF.

The chain joins TRBV7-3 to TRBJ2-3; D unresolved. Germline CDR1 reads SGHTA; CDR2 reads FQGTGA. This CDR3 is built from 14 residues. V shed 8 bases and J shed 3 bases, with 15 bases lying between them. Here the CDR3 reads CASGADRATDTQYF. CDR3 bases: TGTGCCAGCGGTGCGGATCGAGCTACAGATACGCAGTATTTT.

The J gene is TRBJ2-1, the V gene TRBV19; TRBD2 aligns across 13 bases. The CDR3 runs 20 residues. Germline CDR1 and CDR2: LNHDA and SQIVND (reference sequence). Trimming cost V 5 bases and J 0 bases; bases outside gene matches: 13. CDR3 nucleotides: TGTGCCAGTAGTGCCCCGACTAGCGGGAGGCCGAGGAGCTCCTACAATGAGCAGTTCTTC. It yields the protein CASSAPTSGRPRSSYNEQFF. The whole variable domain, remainder taken from reference TRBV19 and TRBJ2-1, is DGGITQSPKYLFRKEGQNVTLSCEQNLNHDAMYWYRQDPGQGLRLIYYSQIVNDFQKGDIAEGYSVSREKKESFPLTVTSAQKNPTAFYLCASSAPTSGRPRSSYNEQFFGPGTRLTVL.

CDR3 coding DNA: TGCGCCAGCAGCTTGGGACTAGCGGGAGGGGTTAATGAGCAGTTCTTC. Protein: CASSLGLAGGVNEQFF. The rearrangement uses TRBV5-1 and TRBJ2-1; 14 bases fit TRBD2. The germline V gene has CDR1 SGHRS and CDR2 YFSETQ. V trimming: 0 bases; J trimming: 7 bases; junction bases outside the gene matches: 3. This CDR3 comprises 16 residues.

This chain connects TRBV18 to TRBJ1-2; D remains unclear. Germline CDR1 KGHSH, CDR2 LQKENI. CDR3 length: 13 residues. Trimming removed 2 bases at V and 3 bases at J, with 7 bases between. The chain's CDR3 is CASSPGRDYGYTF. Written as DNA, the CDR3 is TGTGCCAGCTCACCAGGGCGGGACTATGGCTACACCTTC.

Here the CDR3 DNA reads TGCGCCAGCAGTGAGTCTCCCAGGGCATCACCCCTCCACTTT. Encoded protein: CASSESPRASPLHF. V gene TRBV10-1 combines with J gene TRBJ1-6, with D possibly being TRBD1 (5 bases). Looked up from germline, CDR1 is WNHNN and CDR2 is SYGVQD (reference sequence). The CDR3 contains 14 residues. With 0 bases removed from V and 10 bases from J, the gap between germline ends came to 10 bases.

V gene TRBV5-1 combines with J gene TRBJ2-1; D remains ambiguous. With 2 bases removed from V and 0 bases from J, the gap between germline ends came to 9 bases. Germline assignment: CDR1 SGHRS and CDR2 YFSETQ. This CDR3 contains 15 residues. In DNA, the CDR3 is TGCGCCAGCAGCTTCGACGGAGTCTCCTACAATGAGCAGTTCTTC. The encoded protein is CASSFDGVSYNEQFF. Variable domain in full (rest from reference TRBV5-1 and TRBJ2-1): KAGVTQTPRYLIKTRGQQVTLSCSPISGHRSVSWYQQTPGQGLQFLFEYFSETQRNKGNFPGRFSGRQFSNSRSEMNVSTLELGDSALYLCASSFDGVSYNEQFFGPGTRLTVL.

The rearrangement links TRBV5-4 to TRBJ1-2; 7 positions agree with TRBD1. Trimming at V came to 4 bases and at J to 5 bases, leaving 8 bases not matched to a gene. The CDR3 has 14 amino acids. Germline V gene sequence: CDR1 SGHNT, CDR2 YYREEE (reference sequence). CDR3 bases: TGTGCCAGCAGCGACGGAAGGGGGCAGTATGGCTACACCTTC. It yields the protein CASSDGRGQYGYTF.

This chain uses TRBV5-1 with TRBJ2-3; maybe TRBD2 (6 bases). The CDR3 is 14 residues long. Trimming left V 7 bases short and J 0 bases short, with 12 bases between. The germline V gene has CDR1 SGHRS and CDR2 YFSETQ. CDR3 amino acids: CASCSGGSTDTQYF. In DNA, the CDR3 is TGCGCCAGCTGCTCCGGGGGTAGCACAGATACGCAGTATTTT.

The chain links TRBV5-5 to TRBJ2-7; TRBD2 matches at 7 bases. The germline gives CDR1 SGHKS, CDR2 YYEKEE (reference sequence). There are 13 residues in the CDR3. Trimming at V came to 7 bases and at J to 5 bases, leaving 9 bases not matched to a gene. The CDR3 DNA follows: TGTGCCAGCCTTTGGGGGGGTTCGGACGAGCAGTACTTC. Encoded protein: CASLWGGSDEQYF.

Only one count was recorded for this clone. The chain couples TRBV19 to TRBJ2-7; D is unresolved. Looked up from germline, CDR1 is LNHDA and CDR2 is SQIVND (reference sequence). This CDR3 region has 9 residues. V lost 8 bases and J 6 bases, leaving 5 bases between the germline ends. The chain's CDR3 is CASYSEQYF. The CDR3 DNA reads as TGTGCCAGTTATAGCGAGCAGTACTTC.

This clone was seen once. The rearrangement links TRBV6-6 to TRBJ2-1, with 10 bases matching TRBD2. This CDR3 has 16 residues. Trimming removed 5 bases from V and 6 bases from J; junction bases left unmatched: 10. CDR1 and CDR2 from the germline V gene are MNHNY and SVGAGI (reference sequence). CDR3 protein: CASSRTSSGSPNEQFF. The CDR3, as DNA: TGTGCCAGCAGTCGAACCTCTAGCGGGAGTCCCAATGAGCAGTTCTTC.

The V call is TRBV5-1, the J call TRBJ2-3; TRBD2 matches at 9 bases. With 6 bases clipped from V and 2 bases from J, the junction kept 7 bases outside the gene matches. This CDR3 spans 15 amino acids. CDR1 is SGHRS and CDR2 is YFSETQ in the germline V gene. DNA of the CDR3: TGCGCCAGCAACAGGGGACTAGCAGTCACAGATACGCAGTATTTT. Encoded protein: CASNRGLAVTDTQYF.